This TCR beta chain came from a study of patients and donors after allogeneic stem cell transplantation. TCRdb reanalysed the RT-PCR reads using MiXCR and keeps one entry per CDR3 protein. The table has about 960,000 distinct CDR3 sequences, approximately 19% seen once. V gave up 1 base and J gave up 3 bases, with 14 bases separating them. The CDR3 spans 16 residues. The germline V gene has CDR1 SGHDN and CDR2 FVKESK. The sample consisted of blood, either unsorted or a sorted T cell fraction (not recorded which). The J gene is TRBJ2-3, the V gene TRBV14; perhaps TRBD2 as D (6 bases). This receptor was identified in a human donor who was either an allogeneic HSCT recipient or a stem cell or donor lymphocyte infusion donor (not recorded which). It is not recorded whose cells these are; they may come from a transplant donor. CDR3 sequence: CASSQAGEGITDTQYF. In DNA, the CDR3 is TGTGCCAGCAGCCAAGCGGGGGAAGGGATTACAGATACGCAGTATTTT.